A selection of T cell receptor beta chains follows, all from one sample in a study of T cells after yellow fever vaccination. MiXCR, applied by TCRdb to the 5' RACE reads, yields one record per CDR3 protein. This sample carries roughly 300,000 distinct CDR3 sequences, roughly 8.3% of them seen once, and the ten largest clones take around 17%. Sequencing was performed on PBMCs, taken about 41 days after the first yellow fever vaccination. Source of these receptors: a man aged 18 to 35 who received the YFV17D yellow fever vaccine. Both conserved end residues are part of each CDR3. Each record gives: J gene, D gene, V gene, clone size, CDR3 DNA, CDR3 protein. A D gene is named only where the DNA matches it firmly. Clone size appears in some rows only: once, few, many, or a class for an expanded clone.

TRBJ1-1 | TRBD1 | TRBV5-1 | many | TGTGCCAGCAGCTTAACAGGGGCAAACACTGAAGCTTTCTTT | CASSLTGANTEAFF
TRBJ2-2 | TRBD1 | TRBV11-2 | . | TGTGCCAGCAGCCGCCCCAGGGGGAGAATCGGGGAGCTGTTTTTT | CASSRPRGRIGELFF
TRBJ2-1 | . | TRBV3-1 | few | TGTGCCAGCAGCCAAAATGTATTTGGCGGGGGCGGCCCTGAGCCCTTCTTC | CASSQNVFGGGGPEPFF
TRBJ1-2 | TRBD1 | TRBV6-4 | many | TGTGCCAGCAGTGAATATCAGGGGGTTAACTATGGCTACACCTTC | CASSEYQGVNYGYTF
TRBJ1-5 | . | TRBV20-1 | few | TGCAGTGCTAGAGGAGGGGGCAATCAGCCCCAGCATTTT | CSARGGGNQPQHF
TRBJ1-4 | . | TRBV20-1 | few | TGCAGTGTACAGCCAACTAATGAAAAACTGTTTTTT | CSVQPTNEKLFF
TRBJ1-1 | . | TRBV5-1 | few | TGCGCCAGCAGCATGACAGGTTTGAACACTGAAGCTTTCTTT | CASSMTGLNTEAFF
TRBJ1-5 | . | TRBV7-2 | few | TGTGCCAGCAGCTTAATGGGGTGGGAGAACCAGCCCCAGCATTTT | CASSLMGWENQPQHF
TRBJ2-6 | . | TRBV11-1 | . | TGTGCCAGCAGTTCCTCTCGTTGGGGGCAGGCCTACTCTGGGGCCAACGTCCTGACTTTC | CASSSSRWGQAYSGANVLTF
TRBJ2-5 | . | TRBV9 | . | TGTGCCAGCAGCGTATACCCCGGGGGCTGGGAGACCCAGTACTTC | CASSVYPGGWETQYF
TRBJ2-2 | . | TRBV5-1 | few | TGCGCCAGCAGCTTGGCCTTGGGGGGGGAGCTGTTTTTT | CASSLALGGELFF
TRBJ2-1 | . | TRBV7-9 | . | TGTGCCAGCAGTTCCTACGAAGGGTACAATGAGCAGTTCTTC | CASSSYEGYNEQFF
TRBJ1-6 | . | TRBV11-1 | few | TGTGCCAGCAGCGTACCGGGATCTTCACCCCTCCACTTT | CASSVPGSSPLHF
TRBJ1-4 | TRBD1 | TRBV4-3 | . | TGCGCCAGCAGCCAAGAGGTCGTCAGGGGGCTCAAAACTAATGAAAAACTGTTTTTT | CASSQEVVRGLKTNEKLFF
TRBJ2-1 | . | TRBV15 | few | TGTGCCACCAGCCCGGGCAGGGCGGGTGAGCAGTTCTTC | CATSPGRAGEQFF
TRBJ2-5 | . | TRBV4-1 | . | TGCGCCAGCAGCCAAGATCAGAGGGTGGAGACCCAGTACTTC | CASSQDQRVETQYF
TRBJ1-2 | TRBD1 | TRBV6-1 | . | TGTGCCAGCAGGTCCGACAGGGGGGACACCTATGGCTACACCTTC | CASRSDRGDTYGYTF
TRBJ2-3 | . | TRBV9 | . | TGTGCCAGCAGCGTAGGAATGTTAGCGAGGAACACAGATACGCAGTATTTT | CASSVGMLARNTDTQYF
TRBJ2-7 | . | TRBV6-5 | many | TGTGCCAGCAGTTACTCCCCCGGACCGGCTGAACACTACGAGCAGTACTTC | CASSYSPGPAEHYEQYF
TRBJ2-2 | . | TRBV12-3/TRBV12-4 | many | TGTGCCAGCAGTTGGTTGGGGGCCGGGGAGCTGTTTTTT | CASSWLGAGELFF
TRBJ2-1 | TRBD2 | TRBV12-3/TRBV12-4 | . | TGTGCCAGCAGTTTGGGCGGGGGGGCCCTTGAGCAGTTCTTC | CASSLGGGALEQFF
TRBJ1-1 | . | TRBV10-3 | . | TGTGCCATCTCAGGACAGATCATGAACACTGAAGCTTTCTTT | CAISGQIMNTEAFF
TRBJ1-1 | . | TRBV11-2 | . | TGTGCCAGCAGCTTCGGCATGGGCACTGAAGCTTTCTTT | CASSFGMGTEAFF
TRBJ1-6 | . | TRBV5-6 | many | TGTGCCAGCAGCTTGGACGGCTCCTATAATTCACCCCTCCACTTT | CASSLDGSYNSPLHF
TRBJ1-1 | TRBD1 | TRBV20-1 | few | TGCAGTGCTAGCGGACAGGGTCGAGCTTTCTTT | CSASGQGRAFF
TRBJ2-5 | TRBD1 | TRBV6-2/TRBV6-3 | few | TGTGCCAGCAGTTCGGGGACAGGTCGGGAGACCCAGTACTTC | CASSSGTGRETQYF